The next 27 T cell receptor beta chains were all read from a single sample in a study of CD8 T cells in Susac syndrome. Reverse transcription of about 0.45 to 1 ug RNA was performed with random hexamers. TCRdb re-called the immunoSEQ multiplex PCR reads through MiXCR, storing one row per CDR3 protein. The sample shows about 280,000 distinct CDR3 sequences, approximately 85% of them seen only once. Sequenced input: CD8+ T cells from PBMCs. The receptors derive from a human donor with multiple sclerosis.

The rearrangement links TRBV13 to TRBJ2-7; 7 bases map to TRBD1. This CDR3 has 16 residues. The V gene's germline CDR1 is PRHDT and CDR2 FYEKMQ (reference sequence). V shed 3 bases and J 5 bases; nucleotides not matched to a gene: 13. Here the CDR3 reads CASSFGIRTGYHEQYF. CDR3 bases: TGTGCCAGCAGCTTTGGGATTCGGACAGGATACCACGAGCAGTACTTC.

V usage is TRBV11-3 and J usage is TRBJ2-1; the D gene is possibly TRBD2 (6 bases). The ends were cut back, 4 bases at V and 7 bases at J, with 11 bases in the middle. This CDR3 spans 13 amino acids. CDR1 is SGHNT and CDR2 is YENEEA in the germline V gene. In nucleotides, the CDR3 is TGTGCCAGCAGCTATACTAGCATGAATGAGCAGTTCTTC. Its protein product is CASSYTSMNEQFF.

V usage is TRBV4-2 and J usage is TRBJ1-1, with D hard to call. Trimming left V 3 bases short and J 2 bases short, with 13 bases between. There are 15 residues in the CDR3. The V gene's germline CDR1 is LGHNA and CDR2 YNFKEQ. CDR3 residues: CASSQEGTANTEAFF. CDR3 DNA sequence: TGTGCCAGCAGCCAGGAGGGAACAGCAAACACTGAAGCTTTCTTT.

V usage is TRBV30 and J usage is TRBJ2-2, with 8 nucleotides matching TRBD1. The CDR3 covers 15 residues. V shed 3 bases, J shed 3 bases, and the junction held 6 bases outside the gene matches. From germline, CDR1 is GTSNPN and CDR2 SVGIG (reference sequence). CDR3 bases: TGTGCCTGGAGGGACAGGGAGCGAGACACCGGGGAGCTGTTTTTT. It encodes CAWRDRERDTGELFF.

This sequence joins TRBV5-4 and TRBJ1-5; the match to TRBD1 covers 9 bases. CDR1 is SGHNT and CDR2 is YYREEE in the germline V gene (reference sequence). The CDR3 has 14 residues. Trimming cost V 5 bases and J 6 bases; bases outside gene matches: 6. The CDR3 sequence is CASSAGTGIQPQHF. DNA of the CDR3: TGTGCCAGCAGTGCCGGGACAGGGATTCAGCCCCAGCATTTT.

This rearrangement joins TRBV29-1 to TRBJ2-1, with 9 bases identical to TRBD2. J was trimmed by 5 bases and V by 4 bases; bases with no gene match: 9. Germline CDR1 reads SQVTM; CDR2 reads ANQGSEA. The CDR3 spans 15 residues. CDR3 in amino acids: CSVGFAGGPHNEQFF. DNA for the CDR3: TGCAGCGTTGGATTCGCGGGAGGGCCCCACAATGAGCAGTTCTTC.

This clonotype came up once. The chain carries TRBV7-6 and TRBJ1-1; a possible D gene is TRBD1 (6 bases). CDR1 and CDR2 (germline): SGHVS, FNYEAQ. Trimming pared 2 bases from V and 4 bases from J, leaving 14 bases between. The CDR3 is 15 amino acids. The DNA of the CDR3 is TGTGCCAGCAGCTTAACTCGGGGGGCAGGCACTGAAGCTTTCTTT. Translation gives CASSLTRGAGTEAFF.

This clonotype was seen a single time. This sequence joins TRBV28 and TRBJ2-6; D not resolved. The V gene's germline CDR1 is MDHEN and CDR2 SYDVKM. The V gene lost 5 bases and the J gene lost 2 bases, with 10 bases spanning the gap. The CDR3 has 15 amino acids. CDR3 nucleotide sequence: TGTGCCAGCAGTCATGACGTAACTGGGGCCAACGTCCTGACTTTC. Amino acids: CASSHDVTGANVLTF.

This chain uses TRBV11-2 with TRBJ2-3, with D unclear. CDR3 length equals 14 residues. Germline assignment: CDR1 SGHAT and CDR2 FQNNGV. The V and J ends lost 4 bases and 2 bases respectively, with 10 bases between them. In DNA form, the CDR3 reads TGTGCCAGCAGCTGGGGATACGACACAGATACGCAGTATTTT. Amino acids: CASSWGYDTDTQYF.

The V gene is TRBV20-1, the J gene TRBJ2-7, with 14 bases aligning to TRBD2. The CDR3 runs 18 residues. J gave up 1 base and V 0 bases, and 8 bases lay outside the gene matches. CDR1 is DFQATT and CDR2 is SNEGSKA in the germline V gene (reference sequence). The CDR3 DNA reads TGCAGTGCTAGAGATCGACTAGCGGGAGGGGCATGGTCCTACGAGCAGTACTTC. Translating it yields CSARDRLAGGAWSYEQYF.

The CDR3 region has the DNA TGTGCCAGCAGTTCCCCTAGATCCGGGACTGGGCCTCGGGCCTACGAGCAGTACTTC. It translates to CASSSPRSGTGPRAYEQYF. The chain joins TRBV28 to TRBJ2-7; D perhaps matches TRBD2 (6 bases). The CDR3 runs to 19 residues. Germline V CDR1 and CDR2: MDHEN, SYDVKM. V lost 4 bases and J 2 bases, leaving 27 bases between the germline ends.

V and J are TRBV7-9 and TRBJ2-1, with TRBD1 matching 7 bases. The CDR3 is made up of 12 amino acids. V shed 10 bases and J 4 bases; nucleotides not matched to a gene: 4. The germline CDR1 and CDR2 sequences are SEHNR and FQNEAQ (reference sequence). CDR3 bases: TGTGCCAAAGGGACAGCATACAATGAGCAGTTCTTC. Protein product: CAKGTAYNEQFF.

V is TRBV7-3 and J is TRBJ2-5, with D unclear. The V end was cut by 0 bases, the J end by 1 base, with 3 bases between. This CDR3 comprises 13 residues. In germline, CDR1 is SGHTA, CDR2 FQGTGA. The chain's CDR3 is CASSLTPQETQYF. The CDR3 coding sequence is TGTGCCAGCAGCTTAACACCCCAAGAGACCCAGTACTTC.

This chain joins TRBV14 and TRBJ1-1; 7 positions match TRBD1. J was trimmed by 10 bases and V by 4 bases; bases with no gene match: 6. The V gene's germline CDR1 is SGHDN and CDR2 FVKESK. The CDR3 has 12 amino acids. The CDR3 sequence: CASSPTGVGAFF. CDR3 in DNA: TGTGCCAGCAGCCCCACAGGGGTTGGAGCTTTCTTT. Full variable domain (rest looked up from reference TRBV14 and TRBJ1-1): EAGVTQFPSHSVIEKGQTVTLRCDPISGHDNLYWYRRVMGKEIKFLLHFVKESKQDESGMPNNRFLAERTGGTYSTLKVQPAELEDSGVYFCASSPTGVGAFFGQGTRLTVV.

J is TRBJ1-3 and V is TRBV7-3; D not resolved. CDR1 is SGHTA, CDR2 FQGTGA, per germline. This CDR3 contains 13 residues. V dropped 4 bases and J dropped 4 bases, with 8 bases sitting between them. The CDR3 sequence: CASSSSTGNTIYF. CDR3 DNA sequence: TGTGCCAGCAGCTCTTCGACAGGAAACACCATATATTTT.

In this sample, this clonotype turned up once. V usage is TRBV9 and J usage is TRBJ2-7, with 9 bases fitting TRBD2. The CDR3 has 16 amino acids. CDR1 is SGDLS, CDR2 YYNGEE, per germline. V gave up 4 bases and J gave up 2 bases; unmatched junction bases: 10. CDR3 DNA sequence: TGTGCCAGCAGCAACCACCCGGGACTAGCAACCTACGAGCAGTACTTC. This translates into CASSNHPGLATYEQYF.

The chain combines TRBV27 with TRBJ1-2, with 8 bases aligning to TRBD1. V dropped 7 bases and J dropped 6; count of bases not matched to a gene: 7. CDR1 is MNHEY and CDR2 is SMNVEV in the germline V gene (reference sequence). This CDR3 spans 13 amino acids. Written as DNA, the CDR3 is TGTGCCAGCACCGGACAGGGTAGGGATGGCTACACCTTC. Translated, it gives CASTGQGRDGYTF.

This chain connects TRBV27 to TRBJ2-1; the D is unclear. Germline CDR1 is MNHEY and CDR2 is SMNVEV (reference sequence). The CDR3 contains 16 residues. Trimming took off 3 bases at V and 2 bases at J, with 14 bases between the two ends. The CDR3 reads CASSFGPWDTYNEQFF. In DNA form, the CDR3 reads TGTGCCAGCAGTTTTGGCCCTTGGGATACCTACAATGAGCAGTTCTTC.

This clonotype was recorded only once. The chain employs TRBV7-9 and TRBJ2-1; TRBD2 matches 7 bases. The CDR3 has 15 amino acids. Germline CDR1 and CDR2: SEHNR and FQNEAQ (reference sequence). J was trimmed by 2 bases and V by 5 bases; bases with no gene match: 6. The CDR3 DNA reads TGTGCCAGCAGCGCCCCTAGCGGAGCCTACAATGAGCAGTTCTTC. This encodes CASSAPSGAYNEQFF. The whole variable domain, filled in from reference TRBV7-9 and TRBJ2-1, reads DTGVSQNPRHKITKRGQNVTFRCDPISEHNRLYWYRQTLGQGPEFLTYFQNEAQLEKSRLLSDRFSAERPKGSFSTLEIQRTEQGDSAMYLCASSAPSGAYNEQFFGPGTRLTVL.

The genes are TRBV28 and TRBJ1-3, with TRBD1 matching over 7 bases. This CDR3 comprises 17 residues. Unmatched junction bases numbered 7, after V lost 2 bases and J lost 0 bases. CDR1 MDHEN and CDR2 SYDVKM come from the germline V gene. CDR3 sequence (DNA): TGTGCCAGCAGTTTACCCGGACAGGAGAGCTCTGGAAACACCATATATTTT. Protein: CASSLPGQESSGNTIYF.

CDR3 DNA: TGTGCCAGCACCGGGACTATCGCTGTTAATGAGCAGTTCTTC. This translates into CASTGTIAVNEQFF. The J gene is TRBJ2-1, the V gene TRBV6-2 or TRBV6-3; 7 nucleotides align to TRBD2. Germline trimming cut 7 bases from V and 7 bases from J; bases unmatched to any gene: 10. The length of the CDR3 is 14 residues. The germline V gene encodes CDR1 MNHEY and CDR2 SVGEGT.

The chain has TRBV30 and TRBJ2-2; D remains unclear. This CDR3 comprises 11 residues. Germline values: CDR1 GTSNPN, CDR2 SVGIG (reference sequence). CDR3 nucleotide sequence: TGTGGGTTACTGCTTACCGGGGAGCTGTTTTTT. As protein: CGLLLTGELFF.

In its sample, this clonotype was seen once. One junction end disagrees with the germline gene, perhaps due to a read error. The CDR3 DNA reads as TGTGCCAACAGTTCGGACTTCCAAGAGACCCAGTACTTC. It translates to CANSSDFQETQYF. The chain joins TRBV6-5 to TRBJ2-5; possibly TRBD2 for D (5 bases). The CDR3 sequence is 13 residues long. Germline values: CDR1 MNHEY, CDR2 SVGAGI.

The rearrangement uses TRBV10-2 and TRBJ2-5; D gene ambiguous. CDR1 and CDR2 (germline): WSHSY, SAAADI. The CDR3 spans 16 residues. V dropped 2 bases and J dropped 5 bases, with 18 bases sitting between them. Here the CDR3 reads CASSEPETIASETQYF. Here the CDR3 DNA reads TGCGCCAGCAGTGAGCCCGAAACCATAGCTTCTGAGACCCAGTACTTC.

The CDR3 DNA is TGTGCCAGCAGCTTCTCCGGACAGGTTACTAACTATGGCTACACCTTC. Residues: CASSFSGQVTNYGYTF. V and J are TRBV7-9 and TRBJ1-2, with 7 nucleotides matching TRBD1. Germline V CDR1 and CDR2: SEHNR, FQNEAQ (reference sequence). J gave up 0 bases and V 3 bases, and 7 bases lay outside the gene matches. This CDR3 has 16 amino acids. Looking up the rest from reference TRBV7-9 and TRBJ1-2 gives the full variable domain: DTGVSQNPRHKITKRGQNVTFRCDPISEHNRLYWYRQTLGQGPEFLTYFQNEAQLEKSRLLSDRFSAERPKGSFSTLEIQRTEQGDSAMYLCASSFSGQVTNYGYTFGSGTRLTVV.

This sequence joins TRBV5-4 and TRBJ2-1; D ambiguous. The germline V gene encodes CDR1 SGHNT and CDR2 YYREEE (reference sequence). This CDR3 spans 15 amino acids. V was shortened by 1 base and J by 5 bases, with 13 bases between the two germline ends. The CDR3 coding sequence is TGTGCCAGCAGCTTGAGGCTAGGTCCGGACAATGAGCAGTTCTTC. Amino acids: CASSLRLGPDNEQFF.

CDR3 in amino acids: CASSFEHYNEQFF. For the CDR3, the DNA is TGTGCCAGCAGTTTTGAACATTACAATGAGCAGTTCTTC. V gene TRBV12-3 or TRBV12-4 combines with J gene TRBJ2-1; D is unresolved. V was shortened by 3 bases and J by 4 bases, with 7 bases between the two germline ends. The CDR3 runs to 13 residues.